Listed here is a single T cell receptor beta chain. Its target is not known. TCRdb processed the reads anew with MiXCR; each CDR3 protein has one entry. Of more than 150,000 distinct CDR3 sequences listed, 25% to 30% are singletons. This sample is drawn from a study of T cell repertoires in cytomegalovirus infection. Overall study results and limits: CMV carriers having the relevant HLA were flagged by cumulative public TCR beta family frequency. The ex vivo response showed dominance by HLA-C-restricted CMV-specific TCR beta clonotypes.

The sequence was collected from a human donor in good health (CMV status not recorded). Some clones in this sample may be carry-over from other donors' samples. Sequencing was done on a sample of PBMCs.

CDR3 residues: CASSSWTSGVDTQYF. Here the CDR3 DNA reads TGTGCCAGCAGCTCCTGGACTAGCGGGGTTGATACGCAGTATTTT. The chain combines TRBV7-2 with TRBJ2-3, with TRBD2 matching 12 bases. The junction had 5 bases not matched to a gene; V was cut back by 4 bases and J by 6 bases. The CDR3 has 15 amino acids. The germline V gene has CDR1 SGHTA and CDR2 FQGNSA.